The rows below give T cell receptor beta chains drawn from one sample of a study of T cell responses to AZD1222 COVID-19 vaccine. Repertoires were generated with immunoSEQ multiplex PCR, while TCRdb's copy carries only in-frame clones and drops some. This sample carries 110,000 or so clones, roughly 86% of them seen once, and the ten largest clones take under 3%. Sample: peripheral blood, taken 28 days after the second AZD1222 dose. The source is an adult who received the AZD1222 COVID-19 vaccine. The CDR3 runs from the conserved cysteine through the conserved F or W.

>14|TRBV10-3|TRBJ1-4
CAISDGTAIGKLFF
>14|TRBV30|TRBJ2-2
CAWNRDYNTGELFF
>11|TRBV18|TRBJ1-1
CASSSDRIAFF
>15|TRBV19|TRBJ1-5
CASSILGGVAQPQHF
>14|TRBV27|TRBJ2-1
CASSVEVGGSEQFF
>13|TRBV6-5|TRBJ1-2
CASSRDRVIGYTF
>14|TRBV18|TRBJ2-5
CASSRDSRGETQYF
>12|TRBV5-1|TRBJ2-5
CASSRGGETQYF
>12|TRBV2|TRBJ2-7
CASRGDAYEQYF
>15|TRBV2|TRBJ1-2
CASSEGSWPVYGYTF
>16|TRBV6-2/TRBV6-3|TRBJ2-3
CASSAGQIASTDTQYF
>14|TRBV3-1/TRBV3-2|TRBJ2-3
CASSQAGTIDTQYF
>12|TRBV7-6|TRBJ2-1
CASIGSYNEQFF
>14|TRBV11-3|TRBJ1-4
CASSFSATNEKLFF
>14|TRBV28|TRBJ1-4
CASSLTPVKEKLFF
>14|TRBV6-5|TRBJ1-4
CASIKGLGGEKLFF
>14|TRBV19|TRBJ1-6
CASSTRDRRSPLHF
>13|TRBV30|TRBJ1-6
CAWKGGSGSPLHF
>15|TRBV29-1|TRBJ2-3
CSVGMTSGRTDTQYF
>14|TRBV6-2/TRBV6-3|TRBJ2-5
CASSPTGIQETQYF
>16|TRBV4-2|TRBJ1-2
CASSQPGTEANYGYTF
>16|TRBV25-1|TRBJ1-3
CASSALGVSGGNTIYF
>18|TRBV7-2|TRBJ1-6
CASSLGGGQEGVNSPLHF
>15|TRBV28|TRBJ1-5
CASRAGGASNQPQHF
>13|TRBV5-1|TRBJ1-2
CASSGGTVLGYTF
>11|TRBV10-3|TRBJ1-4
CAIGFNEKLFF
>16|TRBV6-5|TRBJ1-4
CASSYSDGTAGEKLFF
>16|TRBV9|TRBJ2-1
CASSAGFGTGGNEQFF
>11|TRBV25-1|TRBJ1-1
CASILGTEAFF
>13|TRBV11-2|TRBJ1-1
CASSLGPVVEAFF
>13|TRBV7-9|TRBJ2-7
CASSSGMSYEQYF
>14|TRBV6-5|TRBJ1-1
CATPKDRLNTEAFF
>14|TRBV19|TRBJ2-7
CASSYGTGFYEQYF
>12|TRBV3-1/TRBV3-2|TRBJ1-2
CASSQEGYGYTF
>14|TRBV5-1|TRBJ2-7
CASSTGQGSYEQYF
>13|TRBV7-2|TRBJ1-5
CASSSRDNQPQHF
>13|TRBV7-2|TRBJ1-2
CASRSPAPYGYTF
>15|TRBV5-6|TRBJ1-3
CASSSRGTSGNTIYF
>14|TRBV19|TRBJ1-3
CASSIGTSGNTIYF
>18|TRBV9|TRBJ2-1
CASSVEAGGTDPYNEQFF
>15|TRBV10-3|TRBJ2-7
CAISESGSTSYEQYF
>12|TRBV19|TRBJ1-2
CASSIGVRGYTF